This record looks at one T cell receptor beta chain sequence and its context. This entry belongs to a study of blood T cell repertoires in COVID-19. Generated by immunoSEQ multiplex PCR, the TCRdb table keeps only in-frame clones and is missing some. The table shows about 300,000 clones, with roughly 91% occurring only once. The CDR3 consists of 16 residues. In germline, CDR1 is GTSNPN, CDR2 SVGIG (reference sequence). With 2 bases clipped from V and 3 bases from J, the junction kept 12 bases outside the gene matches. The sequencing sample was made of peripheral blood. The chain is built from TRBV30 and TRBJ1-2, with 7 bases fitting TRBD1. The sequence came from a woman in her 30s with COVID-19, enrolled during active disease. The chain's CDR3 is CAWSQTSRQGYYGYTF. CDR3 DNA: TGTGCCTGGAGTCAAACTTCCCGACAGGGCTACTATGGCTACACCTTC.